These 20 T cell receptor beta chains originate from one sample sequenced in a study of siplizumab effects on memory and regulatory T cells. What these receptors recognize is not known. Measured with immunoSEQ multiplex PCR; TCRdb has only the in-frame clones, and not every one. Among approximately 20,000 clones, 46% were seen once, and the ten largest hold roughly 5%. The authors cocultured the mixed lymphocyte reaction cells at 37 degrees C for 6 days. The sample comprised CFSE-low (dividing) CD4+ T cells sorted from an allogeneic mixed lymphocyte reaction. These receptors were obtained from a human donor in good health; the cells came from an allogeneic mixed lymphocyte reaction.

This clone has just one count. The chain combines TRBV4-2 with TRBJ2-3, with D tentatively TRBD2 (5 bases). The CDR3 consists of 16 residues. The germline CDR1 and CDR2 sequences are LGHNA and YNFKEQ. Trimming pared 1 base from V and 2 bases from J, leaving 13 bases between. The CDR3 coding sequence is TGTGCCAGCAGCCAAGGTGGCCTAGCCGCCACAGATACGCAGTATTTT. It encodes CASSQGGLAATDTQYF.

The rearrangement uses TRBV7-2 and TRBJ2-7; 7 bases align to TRBD1. After removal of 5 bases from V and 0 bases from J, the junction contained 4 bases not matched to a gene. This CDR3 contains 14 residues. Germline V CDR1 and CDR2: SGHTA, FQGNSA. The CDR3 coding sequence is TGTGCCAGCAGCGCCGACAGGGTCTCCTACGAGCAGTACTTC. Protein product: CASSADRVSYEQYF.

The genes are TRBV6-6 and TRBJ2-7; 7 nucleotides agree with TRBD2. Germline lookup yields CDR1 MNHNY and CDR2 SVGAGI (reference sequence). The CDR3 loop spans 15 amino acids. V was clipped by 2 bases and J by 2 bases; unmatched bases: 6. The CDR3 bases are TGTGCCAGCAGTTACGGGCGGGAGAGAACCTACGAGCAGTACTTC. Translated: CASSYGRERTYEQYF.

The chain uses TRBV19 and TRBJ1-1, with D maybe TRBD1 (6 bases). Trimming pared 0 bases from V and 4 bases from J, leaving 12 bases between. Germline-derived CDR1 and CDR2 are LNHDA and SQIVND (reference sequence). The CDR3 has 15 residues. The DNA for the CDR3 is TGTGCCAGTAGTATAGATCGGACAGCTATCACTGAAGCTTTCTTT. As protein: CASSIDRTAITEAFF.

This chain connects TRBV6-6 to TRBJ1-4; D not certain. The V end lost 6 bases, the J end lost 7 bases, and 12 bases lay between the germline ends. Germline loops: CDR1 MNHNY, CDR2 SVGAGI (reference sequence). This CDR3 contains 13 residues. CDR3 in DNA: TGTGCCAGCAGGCCCGCTGCCGGTGAAAAACTGTTTTTT. Translating gives CASRPAAGEKLFF.

This clone was counted a single time. The chain links TRBV5-1 to TRBJ2-5; possibly TRBD1 for D (6 bases). Matching the DNA end better, TRBJ2-7 makes the J call doubtful. This CDR3 is built from 15 residues. Germline V gene sequence: CDR1 SGHRS, CDR2 YFSETQ. CDR3 bases: TGCGCCAGCAGCTCGGGGCTGGGGGCCTACTACGAGCAGTACTTC. Translated, it gives CASSSGLGAYYEQYF.

J is TRBJ1-1 and V is TRBV28, with D unclear. The CDR3 length is 12 residues. Trimming shortened V by 8 bases and J by 5 bases, and 12 bases separated the two germline ends. From germline, CDR1 is MDHEN and CDR2 SYDVKM. Here the CDR3 reads CASLEWGTEAFF. The CDR3 DNA reads as TGTGCCAGCCTGGAGTGGGGAACTGAAGCTTTCTTT.

This chain uses TRBV7-9 with TRBJ1-2; no clear D. V lost 4 bases to trimming and J lost 1 base, with 4 bases between them. The germline CDR1 and CDR2 sequences are SEHNR and FQNEAQ (reference sequence). The length of the CDR3 is 12 residues. The CDR3: CASSSFNYGYTF. The CDR3 DNA is TGTGCCAGCAGCTCCTTTAACTATGGCTACACCTTC.

The V gene is TRBV2, the J gene TRBJ1-5, with 10 positions matching TRBD1. Trimming at V came to 5 bases and at J to 7 bases, leaving 8 bases not matched to a gene. Germline loops: CDR1 SNHLY, CDR2 FYNNEI. The CDR3 extends over 15 amino acids. The CDR3 protein is CASSWDRGRWQPQHF. The CDR3 bases are TGTGCCAGCAGTTGGGACAGGGGTAGATGGCAGCCCCAGCATTTT.

V is TRBV10-3 and J is TRBJ2-5, with TRBD1 identical over 8 bases. Germline V gives CDR1 ENHRY, CDR2 SYGVKD. Losses at the gene ends were 7 bases for V and 4 bases for J; bases not matched to a gene: 5. The CDR3 is made up of 13 amino acids. The chain's CDR3 is CAITSGQGETQYF. CDR3 coding DNA: TGTGCCATCACCTCCGGACAGGGAGAGACCCAGTACTTC.

This clone appeared a single time. This rearrangement joins TRBV13 to TRBJ2-1; D ambiguous. The CDR3 length is 13 residues. The V end lost 6 bases, the J end lost 8 bases, and 14 bases lay between the germline ends. The germline V gene encodes CDR1 PRHDT and CDR2 FYEKMQ (reference sequence). The CDR3 loop is CASSDNSRDEQFF. DNA for the CDR3: TGTGCCAGCAGTGACAATAGCCGGGATGAGCAGTTCTTC.

This chain uses TRBV2 with TRBJ1-1, with 7 bases fitting TRBD1. V dropped 1 base and J dropped 11; count of bases not matched to a gene: 7. From germline, CDR1 is SNHLY and CDR2 FYNNEI. CDR3 size: 13 residues. The CDR3 DNA is TGTGCCAGCAGTGAAGAAGGGGGCGGTTCGGCTTTCTTT. This translates into CASSEEGGGSAFF.

The rearrangement uses TRBV9 and TRBJ2-7; weak D call: TRBD2 (6 bases). The length of the CDR3 is 16 residues. V lost 0 bases and J 4 bases, leaving 17 bases between the germline ends. Germline CDR1 reads SGDLS; CDR2 reads YYNGEE. CDR3 protein: CASSVGVHGGEYEQYF. DNA for the CDR3: TGTGCCAGCAGCGTAGGCGTCCATGGAGGGGAGTACGAGCAGTACTTC.

This clone was seen more than once but under ten times. The chain combines TRBV6-6 with TRBJ1-5, with D perhaps matching TRBD1 (5 bases). This CDR3 is 14 amino acids long. Deletions cut 7 bases from V and 6 bases from J, with 16 bases between. Germline lookup yields CDR1 MNHNY and CDR2 SVGAGI (reference sequence). CDR3 in amino acids: CASNIQGEGQPQHF. CDR3 nucleotides: TGTGCCAGCAACATTCAGGGTGAGGGTCAGCCCCAGCATTTT.

The gene calls are TRBV6-1 and TRBJ1-4, with D possibly TRBD1 on 6 matching bases. The germline gives CDR1 MNHNS, CDR2 SASEGT. The CDR3 runs 18 residues. V was cut by 4 bases and J by 5 bases, with 23 bases left in between. CDR3 protein: CASSGTPIRDTANEKLFF. CDR3 DNA sequence: TGTGCCAGCAGTGGGACGCCGATCCGGGACACGGCGAATGAAAAACTGTTTTTT.

The gene calls are TRBV23-1 and TRBJ1-4; the D gene is possibly TRBD1 (5 bases). TRBV23-1 is treated as an ORF (open reading frame) with a function not yet certain. The CDR3 sequence is 16 residues long. V lost 1 base and J lost 7, with 16 bases in between. The CDR3 region is CASSQCLGRAREKLFF. Written as DNA, the CDR3 is TGCGCCAGCAGTCAATGCCTTGGCAGGGCCCGTGAAAAACTGTTTTTT.

This chain links TRBV5-4 with TRBJ1-4; D might be TRBD1 (5 bases). Trimming shortened V by 1 base and J by 7 bases, and 14 bases separated the two germline ends. CDR3 length: 15 amino acids. Per germline, CDR1 SGHNT and CDR2 YYREEE (reference sequence). CDR3 sequence reads: CASSLFGQGSEKLFF. The CDR3 coding sequence is TGTGCCAGCAGCTTGTTCGGTCAGGGAAGTGAAAAACTGTTTTTT.

Relative to its sample, this clone is medium-sized. This rearrangement joins TRBV7-2 to TRBJ1-1; D not certain. The CDR3 sequence is 13 residues long. V was clipped by 5 bases and J by 3 bases, with 10 bases between them. Germline values: CDR1 SGHTA, CDR2 FQGNSA. CDR3 bases: TGTGCCAGCAGCCGACGCGTAGACACTGAAGCTTTCTTT. This sequence encodes CASSRRVDTEAFF.

The chain has TRBV2 and TRBJ1-1; weak D call: TRBD1 (5 bases). Germline V gene data show CDR1 as SNHLY and CDR2 as FYNNEI. The CDR3 totals 13 residues. Trimming stripped 5 bases from V and 3 bases from J, with 10 bases between. The CDR3 loop reads CASSTTVYTEAFF. The CDR3 DNA reads TGTGCCAGCAGTACGACAGTTTACACTGAAGCTTTCTTT.

This clone qualifies as medium-sized. The V gene is TRBV10-3, the J gene TRBJ2-3; no clear D. The CDR3 totals 13 residues. The V end lost 2 bases, the J end lost 5 bases, and 8 bases lay between the germline ends. Germline V lookup: CDR1 ENHRY, CDR2 SYGVKD. The CDR3 nucleotides read TGTGCCATCAGTGAGCTAGAAGGAGATACGCAGTATTTT. This codes for CAISELEGDTQYF.